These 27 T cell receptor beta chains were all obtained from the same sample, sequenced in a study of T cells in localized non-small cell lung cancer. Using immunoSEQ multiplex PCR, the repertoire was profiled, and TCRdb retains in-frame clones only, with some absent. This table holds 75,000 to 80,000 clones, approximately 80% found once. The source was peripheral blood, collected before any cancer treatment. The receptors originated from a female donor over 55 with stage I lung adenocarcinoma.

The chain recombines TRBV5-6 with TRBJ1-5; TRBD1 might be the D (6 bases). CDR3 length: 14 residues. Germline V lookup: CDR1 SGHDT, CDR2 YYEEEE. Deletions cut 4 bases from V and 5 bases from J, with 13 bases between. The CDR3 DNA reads TGTGCCAGCAGCACCGGACAGAATGATCAGCCCCAGCATTTT. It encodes CASSTGQNDQPQHF.

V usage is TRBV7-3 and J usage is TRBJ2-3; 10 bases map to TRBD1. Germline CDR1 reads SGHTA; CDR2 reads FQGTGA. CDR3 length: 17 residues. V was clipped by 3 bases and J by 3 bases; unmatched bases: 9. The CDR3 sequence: CASSFNDRGLRTDTQYF. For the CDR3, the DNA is TGTGCCAGCAGCTTCAACGACAGGGGGCTGAGAACAGATACGCAGTATTTT.

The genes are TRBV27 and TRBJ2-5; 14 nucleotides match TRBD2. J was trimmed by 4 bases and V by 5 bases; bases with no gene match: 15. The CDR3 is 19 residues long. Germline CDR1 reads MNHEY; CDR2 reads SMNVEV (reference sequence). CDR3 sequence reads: CASSRGPRLAGGRVETQYF. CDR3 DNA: TGTGCCAGCAGTCGAGGCCCGCGACTAGCGGGAGGGCGGGTAGAGACCCAGTACTTC.

In DNA, the CDR3 is TGTGCCAGCAGTTTATTCCTAGCGGGAGGTTCCGGGGAGCTGTTTTTT. This translates into CASSLFLAGGSGELFF. The chain has TRBV28 and TRBJ2-2; TRBD2 matches at 11 bases. In germline, CDR1 is MDHEN, CDR2 SYDVKM. This CDR3 comprises 16 residues. J was trimmed by 6 bases and V by 1 base; bases with no gene match: 4.

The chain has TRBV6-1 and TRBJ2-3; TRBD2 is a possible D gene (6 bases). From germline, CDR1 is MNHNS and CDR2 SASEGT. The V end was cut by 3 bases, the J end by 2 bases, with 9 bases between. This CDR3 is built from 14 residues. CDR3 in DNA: TGTGCCAGCAGTGATGGACTATCCACAGATACGCAGTATTTT. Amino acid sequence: CASSDGLSTDTQYF.

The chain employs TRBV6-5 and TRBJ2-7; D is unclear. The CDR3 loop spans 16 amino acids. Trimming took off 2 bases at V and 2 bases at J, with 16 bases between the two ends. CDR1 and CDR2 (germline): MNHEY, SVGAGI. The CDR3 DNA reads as TGTGCCAGCAGTTACCTCCGAACGGAAACTCCCTACGAGCAGTACTTC. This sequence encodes CASSYLRTETPYEQYF.

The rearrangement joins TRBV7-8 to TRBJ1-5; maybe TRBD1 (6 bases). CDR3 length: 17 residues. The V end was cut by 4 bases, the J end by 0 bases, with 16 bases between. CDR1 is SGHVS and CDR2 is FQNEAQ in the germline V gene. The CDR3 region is CASSSNPGTISNQPQHF. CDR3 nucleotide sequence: TGTGCCAGCAGCTCTAACCCCGGGACAATTAGCAATCAGCCCCAGCATTTT.

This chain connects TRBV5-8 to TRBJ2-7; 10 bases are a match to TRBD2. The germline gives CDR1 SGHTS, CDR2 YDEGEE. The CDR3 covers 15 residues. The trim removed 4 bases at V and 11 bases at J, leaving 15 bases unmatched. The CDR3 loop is CASSPLAGANQGEYF. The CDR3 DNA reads TGTGCCAGCAGCCCGCTAGCGGGAGCCAATCAAGGCGAGTACTTC.

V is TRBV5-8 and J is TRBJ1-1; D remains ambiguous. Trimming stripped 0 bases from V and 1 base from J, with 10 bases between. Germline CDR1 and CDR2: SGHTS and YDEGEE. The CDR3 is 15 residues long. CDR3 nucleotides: TGTGCCAGCAGCTTGGGTCTCCGGGGGAACACTGAAGCTTTCTTT. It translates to CASSLGLRGNTEAFF.

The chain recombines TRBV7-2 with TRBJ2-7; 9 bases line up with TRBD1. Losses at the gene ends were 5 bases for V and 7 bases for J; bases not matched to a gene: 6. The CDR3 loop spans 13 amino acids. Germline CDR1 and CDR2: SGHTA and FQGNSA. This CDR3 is CASSRDRAGEQYF. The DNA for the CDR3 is TGTGCCAGCAGCCGGGACAGGGCGGGTGAGCAGTACTTC.

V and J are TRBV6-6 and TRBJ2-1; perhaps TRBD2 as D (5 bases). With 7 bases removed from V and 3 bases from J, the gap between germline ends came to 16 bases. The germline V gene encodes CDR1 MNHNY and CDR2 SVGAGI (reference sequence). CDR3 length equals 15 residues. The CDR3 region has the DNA TGTGCCAGCAAAGCTGAGGGAACCTTCTACAATGAGCAGTTCTTC. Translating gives CASKAEGTFYNEQFF.

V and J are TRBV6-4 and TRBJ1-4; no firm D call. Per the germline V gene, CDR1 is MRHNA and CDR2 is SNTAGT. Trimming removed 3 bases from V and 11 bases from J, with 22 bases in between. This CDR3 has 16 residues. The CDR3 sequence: CASSELTTEPLFKLFF. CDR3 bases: TGTGCCAGCAGTGAGTTAACCACAGAACCCCTTTTTAAACTGTTTTTT.

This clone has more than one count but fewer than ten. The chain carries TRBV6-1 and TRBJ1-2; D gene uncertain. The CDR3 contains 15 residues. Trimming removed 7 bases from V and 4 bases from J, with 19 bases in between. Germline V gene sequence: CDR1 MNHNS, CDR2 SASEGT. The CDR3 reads CASIVGRPVSYGYTF. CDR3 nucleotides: TGTGCCAGCATTGTCGGCAGGCCGGTCTCCTATGGCTACACCTTC.

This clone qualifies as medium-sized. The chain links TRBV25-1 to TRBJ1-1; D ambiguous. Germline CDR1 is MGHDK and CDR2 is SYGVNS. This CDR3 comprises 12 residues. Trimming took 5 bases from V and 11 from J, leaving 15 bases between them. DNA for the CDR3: TGTGCCAGCAGTCCGCATTCCTTGGAGGCTTTCTTT. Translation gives CASSPHSLEAFF.

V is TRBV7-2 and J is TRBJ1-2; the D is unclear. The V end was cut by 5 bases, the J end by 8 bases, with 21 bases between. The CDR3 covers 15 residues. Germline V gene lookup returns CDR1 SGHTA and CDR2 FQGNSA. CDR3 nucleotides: TGTGCCAGCAGCCAGACGACGGGAAGTCCGGCGGGCTACACCTTC. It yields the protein CASSQTTGSPAGYTF.

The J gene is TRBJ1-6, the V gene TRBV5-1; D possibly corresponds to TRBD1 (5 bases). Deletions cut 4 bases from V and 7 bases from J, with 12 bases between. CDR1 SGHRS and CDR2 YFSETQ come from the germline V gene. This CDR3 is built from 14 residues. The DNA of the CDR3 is TGCGCCAGCAGCCTGGGACGGACCAATTCACCCCTCCACTTT. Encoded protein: CASSLGRTNSPLHF.

CDR3 sequence: CASSSYSEETQYF. DNA of the CDR3: TGTGCCAGCAGCTCCTACAGTGAAGAGACCCAGTACTTC. The genes are TRBV11-3 and TRBJ2-5, with no clear D. This CDR3 has 13 residues. Trimming cost V 4 bases and J 3 bases, with 9 bases left between them. Germline V gene sequence: CDR1 SGHNT, CDR2 YENEEA.

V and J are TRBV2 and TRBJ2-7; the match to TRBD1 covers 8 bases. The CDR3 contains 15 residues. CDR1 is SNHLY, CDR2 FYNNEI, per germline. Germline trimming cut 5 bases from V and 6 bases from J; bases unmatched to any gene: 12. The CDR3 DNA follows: TGTGCCAGCAGTTCCTCCGCGACAGGGGTGGGCGAGCAGTACTTC. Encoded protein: CASSSSATGVGEQYF.

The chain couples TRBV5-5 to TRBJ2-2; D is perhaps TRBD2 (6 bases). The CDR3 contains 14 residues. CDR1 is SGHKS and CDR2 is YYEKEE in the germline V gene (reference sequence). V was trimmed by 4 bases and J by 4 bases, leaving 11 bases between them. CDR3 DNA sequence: TGTGCCAGCAGCGCGGGGCTAGCCACCGGGGAGCTGTTTTTT. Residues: CASSAGLATGELFF.

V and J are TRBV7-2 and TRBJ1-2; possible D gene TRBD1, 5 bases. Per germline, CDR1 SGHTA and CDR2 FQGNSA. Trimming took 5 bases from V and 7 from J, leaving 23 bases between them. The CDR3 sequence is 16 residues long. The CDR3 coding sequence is TGTGCCAGCAGCCACATTAGGACGACAGCTTTAAGTGGCTACACCTTC. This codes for CASSHIRTTALSGYTF.

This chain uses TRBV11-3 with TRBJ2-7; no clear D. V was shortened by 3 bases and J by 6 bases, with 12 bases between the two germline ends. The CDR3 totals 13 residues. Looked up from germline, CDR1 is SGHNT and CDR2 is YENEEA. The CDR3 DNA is TGTGCCAGCAGCTTCGGTCCCCTTGGCGAGCAGTACTTC. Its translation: CASSFGPLGEQYF.

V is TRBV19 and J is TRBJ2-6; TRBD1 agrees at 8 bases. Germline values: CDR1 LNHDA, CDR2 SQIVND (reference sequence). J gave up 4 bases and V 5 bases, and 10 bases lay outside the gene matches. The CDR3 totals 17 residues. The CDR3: CASSREQGAGGANVLTF. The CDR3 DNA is TGTGCCAGTAGTCGGGAGCAGGGGGCTGGCGGGGCCAACGTCCTGACTTTC.

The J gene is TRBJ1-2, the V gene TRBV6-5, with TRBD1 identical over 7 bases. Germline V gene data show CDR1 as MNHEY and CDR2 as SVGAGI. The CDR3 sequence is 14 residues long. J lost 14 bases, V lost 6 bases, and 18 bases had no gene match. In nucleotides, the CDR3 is TGTGCCAGCAGCCTCACAGGGGCGACCTCCGGGGGTACCTTC. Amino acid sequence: CASSLTGATSGGTF.

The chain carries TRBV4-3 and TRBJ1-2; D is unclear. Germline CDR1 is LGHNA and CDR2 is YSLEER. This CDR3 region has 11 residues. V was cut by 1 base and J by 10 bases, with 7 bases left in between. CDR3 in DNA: TGCGCCAGCAGCCAAGGGTGGGACTACACCTTC. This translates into CASSQGWDYTF.

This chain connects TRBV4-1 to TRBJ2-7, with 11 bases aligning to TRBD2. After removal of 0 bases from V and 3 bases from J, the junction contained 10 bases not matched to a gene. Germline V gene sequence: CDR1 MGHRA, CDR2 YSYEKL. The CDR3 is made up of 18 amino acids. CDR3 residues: CASSQEGLAGGPYYEQYF. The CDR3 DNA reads TGCGCCAGCAGCCAAGAGGGCTTAGCGGGAGGGCCTTACTACGAGCAGTACTTC.

The chain's CDR3 is CASSLATQGETQYF. The CDR3 nucleotides read TGTGCCAGCAGCTTGGCCACACAAGGAGAGACCCAGTACTTC. J is TRBJ2-5 and V is TRBV13; D unresolved. CDR1 PRHDT and CDR2 FYEKMQ come from the germline V gene (reference sequence). The ends were cut back, 3 bases at V and 4 bases at J, with 12 bases in the middle. The CDR3 length is 14 residues.

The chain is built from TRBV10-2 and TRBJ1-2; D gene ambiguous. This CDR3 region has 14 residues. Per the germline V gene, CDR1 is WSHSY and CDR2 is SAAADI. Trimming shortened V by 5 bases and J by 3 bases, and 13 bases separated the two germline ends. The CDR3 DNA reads TGCGCCAGCAGTTTTAGGGCTGTCGACTATGGCTACACCTTC. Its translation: CASSFRAVDYGYTF.